This entry concerns a single TCR beta chain. The antigen remains unidentified. Time point meaning: 2014-2015 season, pre-vaccination. This sample is drawn from a study of follicular helper T cells after annual influenza vaccination. Method: immunoSEQ multiplex PCR; TCRdb's copy keeps in-frame clones and lacks some. In the table there are 11,000 to 15,000 clones, about four fifths of which are singletons. Findings and limits, study-wide: Recurrent ICOS+CD38+ cTfh clonotypes included tetramer and AIM influenza-specific ones.

Germline V CDR1 and CDR2: SGHRS, YFSETQ. The CDR3 totals 14 residues. V lost 0 bases and J lost 1, with 7 bases in between. The chain links TRBV5-1 to TRBJ1-1; D uncertain. This TCR derives from an adult who received the influenza vaccine. The sample here was CXCR5- memory CD4+ T cells sorted from blood, taken on the day of influenza vaccination. CDR3 amino acids: CASSLAAENTEAFF. The CDR3 DNA is TGCGCCAGCAGCTTGGCGGCGGAGAACACTGAAGCTTTCTTT.